Below are 19 T cell receptor beta chains sequenced from a single sample in a study of shared clonotypes between healthy human individuals. Naive CD8 cells lacked CD45RO and underwent positive selection for CCR7, leaving out terminally differentiated effector memory CD45RA+ cells. Repertoires were generated with immunoSEQ multiplex PCR, while TCRdb's copy carries only in-frame clones and drops some. The sample shows approximately 720,000 clones, just over 90% of them seen only once. The sequenced sample was naive CD8+ T cells sorted from blood. The receptors stem from a man in his thirties or forties in good health.

For this clone: Other DNA sequences from this sample encode an identical CDR3 as well. The chain recombines TRBV19 with TRBJ2-1; 10 nucleotides agree with TRBD2. Germline CDR1 is LNHDA and CDR2 is SQIVND (reference sequence). CDR3 length: 15 amino acids. Losses at the gene ends were 4 bases for V and 2 bases for J; bases not matched to a gene: 2. Here the CDR3 DNA reads TGTGCCAGTAGTACCACTAGCGGGACCTACAATGAGCAGTTCTTC. Residues: CASSTTSGTYNEQFF.

V usage is TRBV29-1 and J usage is TRBJ2-5; TRBD2 is a possible D gene (6 bases). Trimming stripped 3 bases from V and 1 base from J, with 24 bases between. Germline CDR1 is SQVTM and CDR2 is ANQGSEA. The CDR3 extends over 18 amino acids. The CDR3 region has the DNA TGCAGCGTTGAGGTACCCCCTACTAGCCCTGGTACCCAAGAGACCCAGTACTTC. As protein: CSVEVPPTSPGTQETQYF.

The CDR3 nucleotides read TGTGCCAGCAAGTCCGATGGCTACACCTTC. This sequence encodes CASKSDGYTF. This chain uses TRBV25-1 with TRBJ1-2; D unclear. CDR1 MGHDK and CDR2 SYGVNS come from the germline V gene. The CDR3 runs to 10 residues. The V and J ends lost 7 bases and 6 bases respectively, with 6 bases between them.

This clone was counted once. The chain uses TRBV5-4 and TRBJ2-5; 8 bases agree with TRBD1. After removal of 3 bases from V and 5 bases from J, the junction contained 9 bases not matched to a gene. CDR3 size: 15 residues. Germline assignment: CDR1 SGHNT and CDR2 YYREEE (reference sequence). CDR3 bases: TGTGCCAGCAGCTCTTGGACAGGGCGGACGGAGACCCAGTACTTC. Translation: CASSSWTGRTETQYF.

This clone has only one observation. The chain carries TRBV7-9 and TRBJ2-1; D is uncertain. V lost 2 bases, J lost 0 bases, and 8 bases lay in between. CDR3 size: 15 residues. Looked up from germline, CDR1 is SEHNR and CDR2 is FQNEAQ (reference sequence). Here the CDR3 reads CASSLILDSYNEQFF. DNA of the CDR3: TGTGCCAGCAGCTTAATCCTGGACTCCTACAATGAGCAGTTCTTC.

The V gene is TRBV27, the J gene TRBJ2-3, with D perhaps TRBD1 or TRBD2 (5 bases each). The CDR3 has 15 residues. The V end was cut by 3 bases, the J end by 2 bases, with 12 bases between. CDR1 is MNHEY and CDR2 is SMNVEV in the germline V gene (reference sequence). The CDR3 nucleotides are TGTGCCAGCAGTTTTTATCAGGGAGACACAGATACGCAGTATTTT. This encodes CASSFYQGDTDTQYF.

V is TRBV27 and J is TRBJ2-7, with 7 nucleotides matching TRBD2. With V trimmed by 5 bases and J by 4 bases, 8 bases remained unmatched. Per germline, CDR1 MNHEY and CDR2 SMNVEV (reference sequence). CDR3 length: 14 residues. In DNA, the CDR3 is TGTGCCAGCAGTCCCGGCCTAGCGGAGTACGAGCAGTACTTC. This encodes CASSPGLAEYEQYF.

The rearrangement uses TRBV7-6 and TRBJ2-7, with TRBD1 matching over 10 bases. CDR3 length: 14 residues. Germline lookup yields CDR1 SGHVS and CDR2 FNYEAQ. The J segment lost 3 bases and the V segment lost 4 bases, leaving 3 bases of the junction unmatched. CDR3 loop: CASSYRDRGYEQYF. Written as DNA, the CDR3 is TGTGCCAGCAGCTACCGGGACAGGGGCTACGAGCAGTACTTC.

The CDR3 protein is CASSIKGLAGLYEQYF. The CDR3 bases are TGTGCCAGCAGTATCAAAGGACTAGCGGGTCTCTACGAGCAGTACTTC. The rearrangement uses TRBV27 and TRBJ2-7; 11 bases are shared with TRBD2. Germline CDR1 MNHEY, CDR2 SMNVEV (reference sequence). This CDR3 comprises 16 residues. Unmatched junction bases numbered 9, after V lost 5 bases and J lost 3 bases.

V gene TRBV27 combines with J gene TRBJ2-7; 10 nucleotides match TRBD2. Germline-derived CDR1 and CDR2 are MNHEY and SMNVEV (reference sequence). V shed 3 bases and J 2 bases; nucleotides not matched to a gene: 4. The CDR3 covers 15 residues. The CDR3, as DNA: TGTGCCAGCAGTTTTTGGGGGACTAGCGCCTACGAGCAGTACTTC. This gives the protein CASSFWGTSAYEQYF.

The CDR3 nucleotides read TGTGCCAGCAGCCAGACATTCACAGCGTTGTCCTACGAGCAGTACTTC. This codes for CASSQTFTALSYEQYF. The V gene is TRBV14, the J gene TRBJ2-7; D gene uncertain. Germline lookup yields CDR1 SGHDN and CDR2 FVKESK. The CDR3 spans 16 residues. Trimming shortened V by 3 bases and J by 1 base, and 16 bases separated the two germline ends.

For this clone: The sample has other DNA sequences that encode this CDR3 too. The CDR3 spells CASRGGRETQYF. As DNA, the CDR3 is TGTGCCAGCAGGGGAGGTAGAGAGACCCAGTACTTC. V and J are TRBV2 and TRBJ2-5; possibly TRBD2 for D (6 bases). Trimming shortened V by 6 bases and J by 4 bases, and 9 bases separated the two germline ends. Germline-derived CDR1 and CDR2 are SNHLY and FYNNEI. CDR3 size: 12 residues.

The rearrangement uses TRBV29-1 and TRBJ2-7, with D possibly matching TRBD2 (5 bases). This CDR3 is built from 13 residues. The V end was cut by 5 bases, the J end by 3 bases, with 14 bases between. In germline, CDR1 is SQVTM, CDR2 ANQGSEA. CDR3 sequence (DNA): TGCAGCGTTTATGGCGGGTCCTACTACGAGCAGTACTTC. It specifies CSVYGGSYYEQYF.

V and J are TRBV5-5 and TRBJ2-1; TRBD1 aligns across 9 bases. The germline V gene encodes CDR1 SGHKS and CDR2 YYEKEE (reference sequence). This CDR3 has 17 residues. V shed 0 bases and J 0 bases; nucleotides not matched to a gene: 4. The CDR3, as DNA: TGTGCCAGCAGCTTGGTGGGACAGGGCCTCTCCTACAATGAGCAGTTCTTC. As protein: CASSLVGQGLSYNEQFF.

Remarks on this clone: A read error is possible here, since a much larger clone lies one base away. The chain links TRBV11-2 to TRBJ1-1; unclear D gene. The ends were cut back, 7 bases at V and 1 base at J, with 4 bases in the middle. Germline loops: CDR1 SGHAT, CDR2 FQNNGV. CDR3 length: 11 residues. The CDR3 protein is CASTRNTEAFF. The CDR3 nucleotides are TGTGCCAGCACCCGGAACACTGAAGCTTTCTTT. Based on the CDR3 plus reference TRBV11-2 and TRBJ1-1, the full variable domain is EAGVAQSPRYKIIEKRQSVAFWCNPISGHATLYWYQQILGQGPKLLIQFQNNGVVDDSQLPKDRFSAERLKGVDSTLKIQPAKLEDSAVYLCASTRNTEAFFGQGTRLTVV.

The rearrangement uses TRBV4-3 and TRBJ2-1; 7 bases agree with TRBD2. The CDR3 totals 13 residues. Germline V gene lookup returns CDR1 LGHNA and CDR2 YSLEER. V was pared by 4 bases and J by 8 bases, with 5 bases of the junction left unmatched. CDR3 loop: CASSLRLADEQFF. The CDR3 DNA is TGCGCCAGCAGCCTAAGACTAGCCGATGAGCAGTTCTTC.

This chain joins TRBV11-2 and TRBJ1-3, with D uncertain. Germline V gene sequence: CDR1 SGHAT, CDR2 FQNNGV. CDR3 length equals 15 residues. V was cut by 2 bases and J by 1 base, with 9 bases left in between. The CDR3 loop is CASSLPRVSGNTIYF. The CDR3 bases are TGTGCCAGCAGCTTACCTCGGGTTTCTGGAAACACCATATATTTT. Based on the CDR3 plus reference TRBV11-2 and TRBJ1-3, the full variable domain is EAGVAQSPRYKIIEKRQSVAFWCNPISGHATLYWYQQILGQGPKLLIQFQNNGVVDDSQLPKDRFSAERLKGVDSTLKIQPAKLEDSAVYLCASSLPRVSGNTIYFGEGSWLTVV.

This clone was seen once. This sequence joins TRBV9 and TRBJ2-3; 11 bases fit TRBD2. This CDR3 has 18 residues. In germline, CDR1 is SGDLS, CDR2 YYNGEE. Losses at the gene ends were 0 bases for V and 0 bases for J; bases not matched to a gene: 6. The CDR3 nucleotides are TGTGCCAGCAGCGTAGCCGCTAGCGGGAGGACTAGCACAGATACGCAGTATTTT. Residues: CASSVAASGRTSTDTQYF.

This clone was picked up one time. The rearrangement uses TRBV27 and TRBJ2-7; no clear D. This CDR3 contains 12 residues. V was clipped by 9 bases and J by 2 bases, with 11 bases between them. Germline V gene lookup returns CDR1 MNHEY and CDR2 SMNVEV (reference sequence). CDR3 nucleotide sequence: TGTGCCAGTGGCATATCCCCCTACGAGCAGTACTTC. The encoded protein is CASGISPYEQYF.